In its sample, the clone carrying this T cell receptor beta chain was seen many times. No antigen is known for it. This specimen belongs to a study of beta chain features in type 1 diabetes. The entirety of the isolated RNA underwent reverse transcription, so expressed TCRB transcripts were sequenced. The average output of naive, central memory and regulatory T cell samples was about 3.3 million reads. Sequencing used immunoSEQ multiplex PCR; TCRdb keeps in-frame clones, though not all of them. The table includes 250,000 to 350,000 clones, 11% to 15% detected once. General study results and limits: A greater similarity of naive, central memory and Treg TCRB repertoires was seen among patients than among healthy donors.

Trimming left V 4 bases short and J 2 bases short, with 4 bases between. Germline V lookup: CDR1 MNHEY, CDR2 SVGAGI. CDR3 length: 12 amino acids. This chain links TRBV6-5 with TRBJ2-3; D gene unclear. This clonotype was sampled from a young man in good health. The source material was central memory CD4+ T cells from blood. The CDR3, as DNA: TGTGCCAGCAGTTCTACCACAGATACGCAGTATTTT. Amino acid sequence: CASSSTTDTQYF.